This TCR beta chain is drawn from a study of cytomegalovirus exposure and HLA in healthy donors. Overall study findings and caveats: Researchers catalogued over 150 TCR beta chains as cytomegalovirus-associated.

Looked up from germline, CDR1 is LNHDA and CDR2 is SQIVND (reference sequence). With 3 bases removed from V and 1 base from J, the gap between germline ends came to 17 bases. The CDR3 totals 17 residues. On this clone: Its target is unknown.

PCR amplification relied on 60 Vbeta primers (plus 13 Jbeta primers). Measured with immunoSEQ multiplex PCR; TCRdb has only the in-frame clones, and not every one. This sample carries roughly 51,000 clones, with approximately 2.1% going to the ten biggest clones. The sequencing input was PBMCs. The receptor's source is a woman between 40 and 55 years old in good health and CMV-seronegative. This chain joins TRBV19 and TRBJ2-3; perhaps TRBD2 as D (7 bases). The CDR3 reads CASSMGGGQTGTDTQYF. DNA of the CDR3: TGTGCCAGTAGTATGGGCGGGGGCCAGACTGGCACAGATACGCAGTATTTT.